These 14 T cell receptor beta chains were sequenced from one sample in a study of shared clonotypes between healthy human individuals. Repertoires were generated with immunoSEQ multiplex PCR, while TCRdb's copy carries only in-frame clones and drops some. The sample lists around 2.5 million clones, over 85% occurring once. Sequencing input: naive CD4+ T cells from PBMCs. Subset noted: CD45RA+ positively selected. These receptors came from a man aged 18 to 30 in good health. Some clones in this sample may be carry-over from other donors' samples.

The rearrangement uses TRBV25-1 and TRBJ2-7; tentatively, D is TRBD2 (6 bases). Trimming removed 5 bases at V and 7 bases at J, with 24 bases between. Germline-derived CDR1 and CDR2 are MGHDK and SYGVNS. This CDR3 is 16 amino acids long. Here the CDR3 reads CASSLVGSARRGEQYF. CDR3 sequence (DNA): TGTGCCAGCAGTCTCGTCGGTAGCGCTAGGAGGGGAGAGCAGTACTTC.

The gene calls are TRBV5-1 and TRBJ1-2; TRBD1 is a possible D gene (5 bases). This CDR3 is built from 14 residues. From germline, CDR1 is SGHRS and CDR2 YFSETQ. Deletions cut 4 bases from V and 1 base from J, with 11 bases between. The CDR3 region is CASSPGPLNYGYTF. The CDR3 coding sequence is TGCGCCAGCAGCCCGGGGCCACTTAACTATGGCTACACCTTC.

V is TRBV10-3 and J is TRBJ2-7, with D maybe TRBD1 (6 bases). V was clipped by 2 bases and J by 2 bases, with 16 bases between them. The length of the CDR3 is 16 residues. Germline CDR1 and CDR2: ENHRY and SYGVKD. CDR3 amino acids: CAISENSGTITYEQYF. For the CDR3, the DNA is TGTGCCATCAGTGAGAACTCTGGGACAATCACCTACGAGCAGTACTTC.

Comments on this clone: Different DNA sequences within this sample yield the same CDR3. The chain is built from TRBV20-1 and TRBJ1-5; a possible D gene is TRBD1 (5 bases). The CDR3 is 11 amino acids. Germline V gene sequence: CDR1 DFQATT, CDR2 SNEGSKA (reference sequence). The V end was cut by 5 bases, the J end by 5 bases, with 7 bases between. The CDR3 sequence: CSAGGDQPQHF. CDR3 DNA sequence: TGCAGTGCTGGAGGGGATCAGCCCCAGCATTTT.

The gene calls are TRBV5-4 and TRBJ2-3; no firm D call. V was clipped by 3 bases and J by 5 bases, with 10 bases between them. This CDR3 contains 13 residues. Germline CDR1 reads SGHNT; CDR2 reads YYREEE (reference sequence). CDR3 loop: CASSSHLGDTQYF. DNA of the CDR3: TGTGCCAGCAGCTCACACCTCGGAGATACGCAGTATTTT.

The chain recombines TRBV4-2 with TRBJ1-1, with D perhaps TRBD1 (6 bases). V lost 4 bases, J lost 4 bases, and 19 bases lay in between. The V gene's germline CDR1 is LGHNA and CDR2 YNFKEQ. This CDR3 has 16 amino acids. The CDR3 region has the DNA TGTGCCAGCAGCCCCCAATTGTGGGGGGCGCCCACTGAAGCTTTCTTT. It yields the protein CASSPQLWGAPTEAFF.

The chain joins TRBV30 to TRBJ2-1; 11 nucleotides align to TRBD2. Germline V lookup: CDR1 GTSNPN, CDR2 SVGIG (reference sequence). This CDR3 spans 14 amino acids. V was clipped by 1 base and J by 6 bases; unmatched bases: 2. The DNA for the CDR3 is TGTGCCTGGAGTGAACTAGCGGGAGCCAATGAGCAGTTCTTC. Its protein is CAWSELAGANEQFF.

CDR3 residues: CASRGQDYGYTF. The CDR3 bases are TGTGCCAGCAGGGGACAGGATTATGGCTACACCTTC. V gene TRBV27 combines with J gene TRBJ1-2; 8 bases map to TRBD1. The CDR3 extends over 12 amino acids. Germline CDR1 MNHEY, CDR2 SMNVEV (reference sequence). V dropped 6 bases and J dropped 5; count of bases not matched to a gene: 2.

The chain employs TRBV6-1 and TRBJ1-2; unclear D gene. Trimming left V 5 bases short and J 8 bases short, with 6 bases between. The CDR3 spans 10 residues. Germline V gene sequence: CDR1 MNHNS, CDR2 SASEGT. The CDR3 loop reads CASSRAGYTF. The CDR3 nucleotides read TGTGCCAGCAGTCGGGCGGGCTACACCTTC.

This chain links TRBV18 with TRBJ2-7; TRBD1 matches 9 bases. CDR1 KGHSH and CDR2 LQKENI come from the germline V gene. Trimming removed 5 bases from V and 6 bases from J; junction bases left unmatched: 8. The CDR3 is made up of 14 amino acids. The CDR3 coding sequence is TGTGCCAGCTCAATGGGACAGGGTAGGAGCGAGCAGTACTTC. Its protein product is CASSMGQGRSEQYF.

The chain recombines TRBV5-6 with TRBJ2-7; tentative D call: TRBD2 (6 bases). V dropped 3 bases and J dropped 0 bases, with 13 bases sitting between them. Germline V gene data show CDR1 as SGHDT and CDR2 as YYEEEE. The CDR3 contains 15 residues. The CDR3 coding sequence is TGTGCCAGCAGCTCCAAGCGGGTCCGCTCCTACGAGCAGTACTTC. This sequence encodes CASSSKRVRSYEQYF.

This chain uses TRBV7-2 with TRBJ2-5; 8 nucleotides match TRBD1. After removal of 1 base from V and 12 bases from J, the junction contained 1 base not matched to a gene. Germline CDR1 SGHTA, CDR2 FQGNSA. The CDR3 length is 11 residues. This CDR3 is CASSLGQGKYF. The CDR3 region has the DNA TGTGCCAGCAGCTTAGGACAGGGGAAGTACTTC.

The CDR3 reads CAISGGLVSTDTQYF. Here the CDR3 DNA reads TGTGCCATCAGTGGGGGACTAGTCAGCACAGATACGCAGTATTTT. The rearrangement uses TRBV10-3 and TRBJ2-3, with 8 bases identical to TRBD2. With 4 bases clipped from V and 0 bases from J, the junction kept 3 bases outside the gene matches. Germline loops: CDR1 ENHRY, CDR2 SYGVKD. The CDR3 is made up of 15 amino acids.

The chain has TRBV11-2 and TRBJ1-2; D is unresolved. The CDR3 loop spans 13 amino acids. With 7 bases removed from V and 4 bases from J, the gap between germline ends came to 13 bases. Germline values: CDR1 SGHAT, CDR2 FQNNGV. The CDR3 reads CASTRRSTYGYTF. The CDR3 nucleotides read TGTGCCAGCACTCGGCGCAGCACCTATGGCTACACCTTC.